A selection of T cell receptor beta chains follows, all from one sample in a study of blood T cell repertoires in COVID-19. Measured with immunoSEQ multiplex PCR; TCRdb has only the in-frame clones, and not every one. The sample consists of 160,000 or so clones, under 85% of them appearing once. Sample: peripheral blood. These TCRs come from a man in his 70s who had recovered from COVID-19. Both conserved end residues are part of each CDR3. A D gene is named only where the DNA matches it firmly. Expanded clones get a size class; other rows say once, few or many, or leave the size out.

TRBV29-1,-,-,TRBJ1-4,TGCAGCGTTGAGTCCGGGAGGGAAAAACTGTTTTTT,CSVESGREKLFF
TRBV28,-,-,TRBJ1-5,TGTGCCAGCAGTTTCGTACAGGGTGGCAATCAGCCCCAGCATTTT,CASSFVQGGNQPQHF
TRBV4-2,-,-,TRBJ2-2,TGTGCCAGCAGCCAAGATTGGACTAACCGCGGGGAGCTGTTTTTT,CASSQDWTNRGELFF
TRBV30,-,-,TRBJ2-3,TGTGCCTGGAGCGGACTCAGCACAGATACGCAGTATTTT,CAWSGLSTDTQYF
TRBV5-1,-,-,TRBJ2-2,TGCGCCAGCACGGATGGGACTGGAACCGGGGAGCTGTTTTTT,CASTDGTGTGELFF
TRBV6-5,-,TRBD1,TRBJ2-7,TGTGCCAGCAGTTACTCCGGGACAGGGGACTACGAGCAGTACTTC,CASSYSGTGDYEQYF
TRBV10-3,-,TRBD1,TRBJ2-7,TGTGCCATCGGCGGGACAGGGCCCTACGAGCAGTACTTC,CAIGGTGPYEQYF
TRBV19,once,TRBD2,TRBJ2-1,TGTGCCAGTAGTCTCGGACTAGCGGGAGGTCACGAGCAGTTCTTC,CASSLGLAGGHEQFF
TRBV30,-,-,TRBJ1-1,TGTGCCTGGAGTGTACAGGAGAACACTGAAGCTTTCTTT,CAWSVQENTEAFF
TRBV6-5,-,TRBD1,TRBJ1-1,TGTGCCAGCAGTTCACAGGGGGCGAACACTGAAGCTTTCTTT,CASSSQGANTEAFF
TRBV10-3,-,TRBD1,TRBJ1-1,TGTGCCATCAGTGATCAGGGGGCGGTGAACACTGAAGCTTTCTTT,CAISDQGAVNTEAFF
TRBV13,-,-,TRBJ1-3,TGTGCCAGCAGCGATAGGAGCTCTGGAAACACCATATATTTT,CASSDRSSGNTIYF
TRBV7-2,-,TRBD1,TRBJ2-7,TGTGCCAGCAGCATTCTATATACCGGGACAGGGTCCAACGAGCAGTACTTC,CASSILYTGTGSNEQYF
TRBV9,-,-,TRBJ2-1,TGTGCCAGCAGCGTAGATCCGGGCTCCTACAATGAGCAGTTCTTC,CASSVDPGSYNEQFF
TRBV29-1,-,-,TRBJ2-7,TGCAGCGTTGAAGATCAAGACGACAGTTACGAGCAGTACTTC,CSVEDQDDSYEQYF
TRBV3-1/TRBV3-2,once,TRBD2,TRBJ2-7,TGTGCCAGCAGCCACCGTACCGGGACTAGCGGATACGAGCAGTACTTC,CASSHRTGTSGYEQYF
TRBV24-1,-,TRBD1,TRBJ2-5,TGTGCCACCAGTGACACGGGACAGGGAGTCGGGGAGACCCAGTACTTC,CATSDTGQGVGETQYF
TRBV7-2,once,-,TRBJ2-7,TGTGCCAGCAGCTTATATCCCTCCGGGAGCAGCGAGCAGTACTTC,CASSLYPSGSSEQYF
TRBV3-1/TRBV3-2,-,TRBD2,TRBJ2-1,TGTGCCAGCAGCCAAGCTAGTAGCGGGAGGGCCAAGGATAATGAGCAGTTCTTC,CASSQASSGRAKDNEQFF
TRBV5-4,few,-,TRBJ2-7,TGTGCCAGCAGCTTGGCAACTAGTACGGGGATTTCCTACGAGCAGTACTTC,CASSLATSTGISYEQYF
TRBV5-5,-,-,TRBJ2-3,TGTGCCAGCAGCCCGGGGAGAGATACGCAGTATTTT,CASSPGRDTQYF
TRBV6-1,-,-,TRBJ1-1,TGTGCCAGCAGTGATTGGGCAGGGTGGGACACTAAAGCTTTCTTT,CASSDWAGWDTKAFF
TRBV9,many,TRBD1,TRBJ1-6,TGTGCCAGCAGCCCCCGGGACAGGGTAACAGGTTCACCCCTCCACTTT,CASSPRDRVTGSPLHF
TRBV5-4,once,-,TRBJ2-7,TGTGCCAGCAGCACCTCAAGGAGCCTCAACTCCTACGAGCAGTACTTC,CASSTSRSLNSYEQYF
TRBV7-8,-,TRBD2,TRBJ2-1,TGTGCCAGCAGCTTAGAGGCTAGCGGGATATACAATGAGCAGTTCTTC,CASSLEASGIYNEQFF
TRBV5-4,-,-,TRBJ2-7,TGTGCCAGCAGCTTACCGACAGAGAGTATCTACGAGCAGTACTTC,CASSLPTESIYEQYF
TRBV27,-,-,TRBJ2-7,TGTGCCAGCTGGCCCGGGAAGACAGGGGAGGGCACCTACGAGCAGTACTTC,CASWPGKTGEGTYEQYF
TRBV7-2,once,-,TRBJ1-4,TGTGCCAGCAGCATCACAGGGTTCCAGGAAAAACTGTTTTTT,CASSITGFQEKLFF
TRBV6-5,-,TRBD1,TRBJ1-1,TGTGCCAGCAGTTACACTATCCCTCGACAGGGGGCGAAAGCTTTCTTT,CASSYTIPRQGAKAFF
TRBV11-3,-,TRBD2,TRBJ2-1,TGTGCCAGCAGCTTAGGCGGGAGTGGATCCTACAATGAGCAGTTCTTC,CASSLGGSGSYNEQFF
TRBV27,-,-,TRBJ1-5,TGTGCCAGCAGTAGTGGCAGAAATCAGCCCCAGCATTTT,CASSSGRNQPQHF
TRBV28,-,TRBD2,TRBJ2-1,TGTGCCAGCACAAGCGGGGTGAACTCCTACAATGAGCAGTTCTTC,CASTSGVNSYNEQFF
TRBV7-2,-,-,TRBJ2-3,TGTGCCAGCAGCGCCCTAGTGGCGGCAGCAGATACGCAGTATTTT,CASSALVAAADTQYF
TRBV25-1,-,TRBD2,TRBJ2-1,TGTGCCAGCAGTGGCCTAGCGGGAAGCTCCTACAATGAGCAGTTCTTC,CASSGLAGSSYNEQFF
TRBV3-1/TRBV3-2,-,TRBD2,TRBJ2-3,TGTGCCAGCAGCTCGCGCCTCACTAGCGGGTCCACAGATACGCAGTATTTT,CASSSRLTSGSTDTQYF
TRBV10-1,-,TRBD2,TRBJ2-3,TGCGCCAGCAGTGGTACTAGCGGGATCACAGATACGCAGTATTTT,CASSGTSGITDTQYF
TRBV11-3,-,TRBD1,TRBJ2-3,TGTGCCAGCAGCTTGGGACAGGGATACACAGATACGCAGTATTTT,CASSLGQGYTDTQYF
TRBV18,-,-,TRBJ2-7,TGTGCCAGCTCACCACCGAAGGGGTCCCCCTACGAGCAGTACTTC,CASSPPKGSPYEQYF
TRBV20-1,-,-,TRBJ1-2,TGCAGTGCTCGGGACTCCAGGTACACCTTC,CSARDSRYTF
TRBV5-1,-,TRBD2,TRBJ2-7,TGCGCCAGCAGCCCTGGAGGGACTAGCGTCTACGAGCAGTACTTC,CASSPGGTSVYEQYF
TRBV28,-,TRBD1,TRBJ2-1,TGTGCCAGCAGTAACCCCGGGACAGGGTTCCACAATGAGCAGTTCTTC,CASSNPGTGFHNEQFF
TRBV6-6,-,-,TRBJ2-1,TGTGCCAGCAGTTACGACAGATACAATGAGCAGTTCTTC,CASSYDRYNEQFF
TRBV5-4,-,TRBD2,TRBJ2-3,TGTGCCAGCAGCCGGACTAGCGGAGTAACAGATACGCAGTATTTT,CASSRTSGVTDTQYF
TRBV6-2/TRBV6-3,-,-,TRBJ2-5,TGTGCCAGCAGTTACTCGAGGCTCGGGTCGGGGCAAGAGACCCAGTACTTC,CASSYSRLGSGQETQYF
TRBV28,-,TRBD2,TRBJ2-7,TGTGCCAGCAGTTTGGGCGGGAGCTCCTACGAGCAGTACTTC,CASSLGGSSYEQYF
TRBV6-6,-,-,TRBJ2-7,TGTGCCAGCAGTTACTCGGGGGGATGGGACGAGCAGTACTTC,CASSYSGGWDEQYF
TRBV6-5,once,TRBD1,TRBJ2-1,TGTGCCAGCTCAAGACAGGGTCTTAGTAATGAGCAGTTCTTC,CASSRQGLSNEQFF
TRBV7-9,-,-,TRBJ1-1,TGTGCCAGCAGCTTAGCGGACAGGAACACTGAAGCTTTCTTT,CASSLADRNTEAFF
TRBV2,-,TRBD1,TRBJ1-3,TGTGCCAGCAGCGTTGACAGGGGGCGGAACACCATATATTTT,CASSVDRGRNTIYF
TRBV27,-,-,TRBJ1-1,TGTGCCAGCCGCGGTCGAGGATTGGGGAACACTGAAGCTTTCTTT,CASRGRGLGNTEAFF
TRBV7-8,-,-,TRBJ1-5,TGTGCCAGCAGCTTAGGGCAACAGGCGACCCAGCATTTT,CASSLGQQATQHF
TRBV5-1,-,TRBD1,TRBJ2-5,TGCGCCAGCAGCCGTCGGACAGGGGGCAGTAACCAAGAGACCCAGTACTTC,CASSRRTGGSNQETQYF
TRBV14,-,TRBD1,TRBJ2-1,TGTGCCAGCAGCCAAAACCGGGACAGGGACAATAATGAGCAGTTCTTC,CASSQNRDRDNNEQFF